The 21 T cell receptor beta chains reported below all come from one sample, sequenced in a study of blood T cell repertoires in COVID-19. The assay was immunoSEQ multiplex PCR, and TCRdb's table has in-frame clones only and misses some. The sample yields approximately 76,000 clones, around 83% seen once. Specimen: peripheral blood. These receptors originate from a woman aged 60-70 years with acute or convalescent COVID-19.

This sequence joins TRBV19 and TRBJ2-2, with a possible D match to TRBD2 (6 bases). Trimming took off 5 bases at V and 9 bases at J, with 19 bases between the two ends. CDR1 is LNHDA and CDR2 is SQIVND in the germline V gene (reference sequence). The CDR3 is made up of 15 amino acids. The CDR3 sequence: CASSVRDSMRRELFF. The CDR3 bases are TGTGCCAGTAGTGTCCGGGACTCAATGAGGAGGGAGCTGTTTTTT.

This clone occurred a few times. J is TRBJ2-7 and V is TRBV19; weak D call: TRBD2 (5 bases). The V and J ends lost 5 bases and 6 bases respectively, with 17 bases between them. Germline V gene sequence: CDR1 LNHDA, CDR2 SQIVND (reference sequence). The CDR3 covers 14 residues. CDR3 residues: CASSGRGYQGEQYF. CDR3 nucleotides: TGTGCCAGTAGTGGGAGAGGATATCAAGGCGAGCAGTACTTC.

This clone was detected only once. This chain joins TRBV19 and TRBJ1-5; TRBD1 matches at 8 bases. CDR1 and CDR2 (germline): LNHDA, SQIVND (reference sequence). The CDR3 is 13 residues long. The V gene end was trimmed by 7 bases and the J gene end by 4 bases; junction bases not matched to a gene: 3. CDR3 sequence: CASMDRANQPQHF. The CDR3 nucleotides read TGTGCCAGTATGGACAGGGCAAATCAGCCCCAGCATTTT.

This chain uses TRBV5-1 with TRBJ1-1, with D possibly matching TRBD1 (6 bases). This CDR3 is 15 amino acids long. V was pared by 8 bases and J by 5 bases, with 22 bases between. Germline values: CDR1 SGHRS, CDR2 YFSETQ. CDR3 DNA sequence: TGCGCCAGTGCTAAGGGGGGGCCGAGTGAAACTGAAGCTTTCTTT. Translated, it gives CASAKGGPSETEAFF.

The rearrangement joins TRBV19 to TRBJ1-5; 7 bases map to TRBD1. Per germline, CDR1 LNHDA and CDR2 SQIVND (reference sequence). The trim removed 7 bases at V and 1 base at J, leaving 4 bases unmatched. The CDR3 length is 14 residues. The CDR3 DNA follows: TGTGCCAGTATTAAGACAGGGAGCAATCAGCCCCAGCATTTT. This encodes CASIKTGSNQPQHF.

This chain uses TRBV5-4 with TRBJ2-3; 8 bases are a match to TRBD2. The length of the CDR3 is 16 residues. Germline CDR1 and CDR2: SGHNT and YYREEE (reference sequence). V gave up 5 bases and J gave up 2 bases; unmatched junction bases: 10. The CDR3 spells CASRTGGTDYTDTQYF. CDR3 coding DNA: TGTGCCAGCAGGACGGGGGGGACGGATTACACAGATACGCAGTATTTT.

For this clone: The sample has other DNA sequences that encode this CDR3 too. The chain recombines TRBV5-1 with TRBJ1-2, with TRBD1 identical over 8 bases. This CDR3 is 14 amino acids long. V was pared by 0 bases and J by 2 bases, with 0 bases of the junction left unmatched. Germline-derived CDR1 and CDR2 are SGHRS and YFSETQ. CDR3 residues: CASSLGQGNYGYTF. The CDR3 DNA sequence: TGCGCCAGCAGCTTGGGACAGGGGAACTATGGCTACACCTTC.

Notes on this clone: Other nucleotide sequences from this sample produce the same CDR3. CDR3 protein: CASSEARYNSPLHF. The CDR3 nucleotides read TGTGCCAGCAGTGAAGCGCGCTATAATTCACCCCTCCACTTT. The genes are TRBV2 and TRBJ1-6; unclear D gene. Per germline, CDR1 SNHLY and CDR2 FYNNEI. This CDR3 region has 14 residues. With 0 bases removed from V and 3 bases from J, the gap between germline ends came to 3 bases.

The chain has TRBV24-1 and TRBJ2-7, with 11 positions matching TRBD1. Looked up from germline, CDR1 is KGHDR and CDR2 is SFDVKD. With 4 bases clipped from V and 3 bases from J, the junction kept 4 bases outside the gene matches. The CDR3 contains 15 residues. The CDR3 loop reads CATSERTGGRYEQYF. The CDR3 DNA sequence: TGTGCCACCAGTGAGAGGACAGGGGGCCGCTACGAGCAGTACTTC.

The rearrangement joins TRBV10-1 to TRBJ1-2; D is undetermined. Germline loops: CDR1 WNHNN, CDR2 SYGVQD (reference sequence). CDR3 size: 13 residues. The ends were cut back, 0 bases at V and 13 bases at J, with 15 bases in the middle. In nucleotides, the CDR3 is TGCGCCAGCAGTGAGTCGCCGAGGGCTCAAGTCACCTTC. Encoded protein: CASSESPRAQVTF.

The chain combines TRBV29-1 with TRBJ1-2; 8 bases match TRBD1. Germline V lookup: CDR1 SQVTM, CDR2 ANQGSEA. The V and J ends lost 3 bases and 4 bases, in that order; junction bases with no gene match: 10. This CDR3 spans 15 amino acids. CDR3 nucleotide sequence: TGCAGCGTTGAGAAGGGAGGACAGGGATCCTATGGCTACACCTTC. Amino acids: CSVEKGGQGSYGYTF.

This clone was seen only once. The chain links TRBV7-9 to TRBJ2-2; the match to TRBD1 covers 8 bases. Trimming at V came to 4 bases and at J to 4 bases, leaving 8 bases not matched to a gene. In germline, CDR1 is SEHNR, CDR2 FQNEAQ (reference sequence). The CDR3 contains 16 residues. In DNA, the CDR3 is TGTGCCAGCAGCTCCGGCGACAGGGGCGGCACCGGGGAGCTGTTTTTT. Translating it yields CASSSGDRGGTGELFF.

The chain combines TRBV6-5 with TRBJ2-3; D possibly corresponds to TRBD2 (6 bases). Trimming took 4 bases from V and 1 from J, leaving 12 bases between them. Germline lookup yields CDR1 MNHEY and CDR2 SVGAGI. The length of the CDR3 is 15 residues. The CDR3 loop reads CASSLVLAGTDTQYF. The CDR3 DNA follows: TGTGCCAGCAGTTTGGTTTTAGCGGGCACAGATACGCAGTATTTT.

This clone was counted between two and nine times. The V and J genes are TRBV2 and TRBJ2-5; 11 positions agree with TRBD2. Trimming at V came to 5 bases and at J to 1 base, leaving 6 bases not matched to a gene. Germline lookup yields CDR1 SNHLY and CDR2 FYNNEI. The CDR3 loop spans 16 amino acids. CDR3 coding DNA: TGTGCCAGCAGTACCCATACTAGCGGGGGCCAAGAGACCCAGTACTTC. Protein: CASSTHTSGGQETQYF.

The rearrangement links TRBV6-5 to TRBJ1-5; D remains unclear. V was trimmed by 4 bases and J by 4 bases, leaving 8 bases between them. This CDR3 has 13 amino acids. From germline, CDR1 is MNHEY and CDR2 SVGAGI. The CDR3 DNA sequence: TGTGCCAGCAGTTCTGTCCCGAATCAGCCCCAGCATTTT. It translates to CASSSVPNQPQHF.

CDR3 residues: CSVVFAGAPFSQYF. The CDR3 coding sequence is TGCAGCGTTGTCTTTGCGGGGGCTCCTTTTTCGCAGTATTTT. The rearrangement uses TRBV29-1 and TRBJ2-3; possible D gene TRBD2, 7 bases. The CDR3 sequence is 14 residues long. The V gene lost 4 bases and the J gene lost 10 bases, with 21 bases spanning the gap. Germline CDR1 reads SQVTM; CDR2 reads ANQGSEA.

CDR3 nucleotide sequence: TGTGCCAGCAGCCCGGACAGGGACTATGGCTACACCTTC. It encodes CASSPDRDYGYTF. This chain connects TRBV5-8 to TRBJ1-2; TRBD1 matches 8 bases. Germline CDR1 reads SGHTS; CDR2 reads YDEGEE. Germline trimming cut 4 bases from V and 3 bases from J; bases unmatched to any gene: 2. This CDR3 is 13 amino acids long.

V usage is TRBV7-3 and J usage is TRBJ2-2, with a possible D match to TRBD2 (6 bases). CDR3 length: 14 residues. Germline V gene lookup returns CDR1 SGHTA and CDR2 FQGTGA. The germline V and J ends were trimmed by 5 bases and 5 bases, with 12 bases remaining between them. The CDR3 here is CASSHSSATGELFF. In DNA, the CDR3 is TGTGCCAGCAGCCACTCTAGCGCTACCGGGGAGCTGTTTTTT.

This chain joins TRBV9 and TRBJ2-2, with D uncertain. V was pared by 4 bases and J by 4 bases, with 8 bases between. This CDR3 contains 13 residues. Per germline, CDR1 SGDLS and CDR2 YYNGEE. The CDR3 DNA reads TGTGCCAGCAGCCCCAGATCCACCGGGGAGCTGTTTTTT. Translation gives CASSPRSTGELFF.

The V call is TRBV6-5, the J call TRBJ2-7, with no clear D. Germline assignment: CDR1 MNHEY and CDR2 SVGAGI. The CDR3 extends over 15 amino acids. The V and J ends lost 5 bases and 4 bases respectively, with 18 bases between them. CDR3 protein: CASSTQGESSYEQYF. For the CDR3, the DNA is TGTGCCAGCAGTACCCAAGGAGAATCCTCTTACGAGCAGTACTTC.

This chain connects TRBV7-6 to TRBJ1-4, with D unresolved. This CDR3 has 15 residues. Trimming cost V 5 bases and J 0 bases, with 10 bases left between them. Germline V CDR1 and CDR2: SGHVS, FNYEAQ. The CDR3 is CASSNSVATNEKLFF. The DNA of the CDR3 is TGTGCCAGCAGCAACTCCGTTGCAACTAATGAAAAACTGTTTTTT.